The 21 T cell receptor beta chains reported below all come from one sample, sequenced in a study of cytomegalovirus exposure and HLA in healthy donors. 13 Jbeta primers and 60 Vbeta primers were used for the PCR. Assay: immunoSEQ multiplex PCR; the TCRdb copy retains only in-frame clones and omits some. Of 150,000 or so clones listed, roughly 72% are singletons. The sequencing sample was made of PBMCs. The origin of the receptors is a man aged 25-40 years in good health and CMV-seronegative.

This chain links TRBV6-6 with TRBJ2-2, with a possible D match to TRBD2 (6 bases). Trimming took 3 bases from V and 6 from J, leaving 11 bases between them. This CDR3 has 14 amino acids. Germline loops: CDR1 MNHNY, CDR2 SVGAGI (reference sequence). The DNA of the CDR3 is TGTGCCAGCAGTTATTGGGGGGATGCCGGGGAGCTGTTTTTT. It translates to CASSYWGDAGELFF.

The J gene is TRBJ2-5, the V gene TRBV5-1; 7 bases line up with TRBD1. V shed 0 bases and J 2 bases; nucleotides not matched to a gene: 10. Germline V gene lookup returns CDR1 SGHRS and CDR2 YFSETQ. The CDR3 totals 17 residues. The CDR3, as DNA: TGCGCCAGCAGCTTGGCGGGCAGGGGGTCCTCACAAGAGACCCAGTACTTC. Its translation is CASSLAGRGSSQETQYF.

The rearrangement links TRBV6-5 to TRBJ2-7; D may be TRBD2 (6 bases). The germline V gene encodes CDR1 MNHEY and CDR2 SVGAGI. The length of the CDR3 is 13 residues. The V end was cut by 10 bases, the J end by 3 bases, with 16 bases between. The CDR3: CATFAGPNYEQYF. As DNA, the CDR3 is TGTGCCACTTTCGCGGGACCCAACTACGAGCAGTACTTC.

V usage is TRBV28 and J usage is TRBJ2-5; D is possibly TRBD2 (5 bases). V shed 6 bases and J shed 2 bases, with 16 bases lying between them. This CDR3 contains 15 residues. Germline V CDR1 and CDR2: MDHEN, SYDVKM. The CDR3 protein is CASRSDLTPQETQYF. The CDR3 DNA reads TGTGCCAGCAGGTCGGACTTGACTCCACAAGAGACCCAGTACTTC.

This clone was counted a single time. This chain connects TRBV2 to TRBJ1-1; 12 bases are shared with TRBD1. The CDR3 spans 15 residues. The V gene's germline CDR1 is SNHLY and CDR2 FYNNEI. Germline trimming cut 6 bases from V and 10 bases from J; bases unmatched to any gene: 12. The CDR3 DNA reads as TGTGCCAGCAGCCGCCCGGGACAGGGGGCGATCAGAGCTTTCTTT. Amino acid sequence: CASSRPGQGAIRAFF. The full variable domain, its missing parts supplied by reference TRBV2 and TRBJ1-1, is EPEVTQTPSHQVTQMGQEVILRCVPISNHLYFYWYRQILGQKVEFLVSFYNNEISEKSEIFDDQFSVERPDGSNFTLKIRSTKLEDSAMYFCASSRPGQGAIRAFFGQGTRLTVV.

The V gene is TRBV5-1, the J gene TRBJ2-1, with 10 nucleotides matching TRBD2. Germline V gives CDR1 SGHRS, CDR2 YFSETQ. V lost 0 bases to trimming and J lost 5 bases; unmatched junction nucleotides: 5. The CDR3 runs 16 residues. The CDR3 nucleotides are TGCGCCAGCAGCTTGGTTCCTAGCGGGGGAAACAATGAGCAGTTCTTC. Protein product: CASSLVPSGGNNEQFF.

This clone was counted only a few times. CDR3 DNA sequence: TGCGCCAGCAGCCAAGAGCGGGCCACTGAAGCTTTCTTT. It is translated as CASSQERATEAFF. The chain recombines TRBV4-3 with TRBJ1-1, with D uncertain. The germline V gene has CDR1 LGHNA and CDR2 YSLEER. The CDR3 runs to 13 residues. Trimming pared 0 bases from V and 4 bases from J, leaving 6 bases between.

The chain joins TRBV5-4 to TRBJ2-7; 12 bases agree with TRBD2. The germline CDR1 and CDR2 sequences are SGHNT and YYREEE (reference sequence). This CDR3 contains 15 residues. The J segment lost 4 bases and the V segment lost 0 bases, leaving 2 bases of the junction unmatched. The CDR3 bases are TGTGCCAGCAGCTTGGATACTAGCGGGGGGTACGAGCAGTACTTC. It is translated as CASSLDTSGGYEQYF.

In this sample, this clone turned up once. Here the CDR3 DNA reads TGCGCCAGCAGCCAAGTACAGAGCCTGAACACTGAAGCTTTCTTT. As protein: CASSQVQSLNTEAFF. The rearrangement uses TRBV4-3 and TRBJ1-1; D remains ambiguous. Trimming left V 1 base short and J 0 bases short, with 9 bases between. The CDR3 runs to 15 residues. Germline CDR1 is LGHNA and CDR2 is YSLEER.

The rearrangement joins TRBV30 to TRBJ2-7; D is perhaps TRBD1 (5 bases). Looked up from germline, CDR1 is GTSNPN and CDR2 is SVGIG (reference sequence). The CDR3 has 14 residues. V was clipped by 4 bases and J by 2 bases, with 15 bases between them. CDR3 sequence: CAWTIQGNPYEQYF. DNA for the CDR3: TGTGCCTGGACGATCCAGGGAAATCCCTACGAGCAGTACTTC. The variable domain in full, completed from reference TRBV30 and TRBJ2-7, reads SQTIHQWPATLVQPVGSPLSLECTVEGTSNPNLYWYRQAAGRGLQLLFYSVGIGQISSEVPQNLSASRPQDRQFILSSKKLLLSDSGFYLCAWTIQGNPYEQYFGPGTRLTVT.

This clone has just a few counts. The V gene is TRBV5-1, the J gene TRBJ2-5; 8 nucleotides match TRBD2. There are 16 residues in the CDR3. Germline CDR1 is SGHRS and CDR2 is YFSETQ. The V gene end was trimmed by 1 base and the J gene end by 5 bases; junction bases not matched to a gene: 10. DNA of the CDR3: TGCGCCAGCAGCTTGACGGCGGGGGGTCAGGAGGAGACCCAGTACTTC. This encodes CASSLTAGGQEETQYF.

This clone has a single count. The rearrangement links TRBV28 to TRBJ2-3; the D gene is possibly TRBD1 (6 bases). Germline lookup yields CDR1 MDHEN and CDR2 SYDVKM. V lost 4 bases, J lost 4 bases, and 15 bases lay in between. The CDR3 contains 15 residues. The CDR3 protein is CASSSPGERPDTQYF. The DNA of the CDR3 is TGTGCCAGCAGTTCCCCAGGGGAGAGGCCAGATACGCAGTATTTT.

The chain couples TRBV30 to TRBJ2-7, with 8 bases that match TRBD1. The CDR3 loop spans 20 amino acids. Unmatched junction bases numbered 20, after V lost 0 bases and J lost 1 base. CDR1 GTSNPN and CDR2 SVGIG come from the germline V gene (reference sequence). The CDR3 loop is CAWSVRGLSRGRPRSYEQYF. CDR3 nucleotide sequence: TGTGCCTGGAGTGTACGAGGCCTTTCCAGGGGGCGCCCCCGATCCTACGAGCAGTACTTC.

The CDR3 nucleotides are TGTGCCACCGGGACAGGGGGTGTCGAGACCCAGTACTTC. Translating it yields CATGTGGVETQYF. The rearrangement joins TRBV10-3 to TRBJ2-5; 11 bases fit TRBD1. The trim removed 10 bases at V and 5 bases at J, leaving 6 bases unmatched. There are 13 residues in the CDR3. Germline assignment: CDR1 ENHRY and CDR2 SYGVKD.

This clone was detected a few times. V is TRBV2 and J is TRBJ2-2; tentatively, D is TRBD2 (6 bases). V dropped 8 bases and J dropped 8 bases, with 15 bases sitting between them. CDR1 and CDR2 (germline): SNHLY, FYNNEI. The CDR3 spans 13 residues. The CDR3 sequence is CASSREVRGELFF. The DNA for the CDR3 is TGTGCCAGCTCGAGGGAGGTCAGGGGGGAGCTGTTTTTT. The whole variable domain, remainder taken from reference TRBV2 and TRBJ2-2, is EPEVTQTPSHQVTQMGQEVILRCVPISNHLYFYWYRQILGQKVEFLVSFYNNEISEKSEIFDDQFSVERPDGSNFTLKIRSTKLEDSAMYFCASSREVRGELFFGEGSRLTVL.

This clone appeared a single time. J is TRBJ2-2 and V is TRBV6-4, with 11 bases fitting TRBD2. V was clipped by 5 bases and J by 4 bases; unmatched bases: 6. The CDR3 length is 16 residues. Germline V gene sequence: CDR1 MRHNA, CDR2 SNTAGT. The DNA for the CDR3 is TGTGCCAGCAGTTTAACTAGCGGGGGCCTCACCGGGGAGCTGTTTTTT. It yields the protein CASSLTSGGLTGELFF.

The V and J genes are TRBV7-2 and TRBJ2-5; the D gene is possibly TRBD1 (5 bases). Trimming stripped 1 base from V and 5 bases from J, with 11 bases between. CDR3 length equals 14 residues. Germline V gene lookup returns CDR1 SGHTA and CDR2 FQGNSA. CDR3 DNA: TGTGCCAGCAGCTTAGACCAGGGTGGGGAGACCCAGTACTTC. This translates into CASSLDQGGETQYF.

This clone showed up just a few times. The chain couples TRBV12-5 to TRBJ2-7; 7 bases fit TRBD1. In germline, CDR1 is LGHNT, CDR2 FRNRAP. J was trimmed by 3 bases and V by 1 base; bases with no gene match: 0. The CDR3 has 13 residues. The CDR3 spells CASGLGQGYEQYF. CDR3 in DNA: TGTGCTAGTGGTTTGGGACAGGGCTACGAGCAGTACTTC.

The rearrangement joins TRBV6-1 to TRBJ1-2; the D gene is possibly TRBD1 (6 bases). The germline gives CDR1 MNHNS, CDR2 SASEGT. Trimming shortened V by 7 bases and J by 3 bases, and 18 bases separated the two germline ends. CDR3 size: 15 residues. The CDR3 region is CASMGGGGGDYGYTF. CDR3 DNA: TGTGCCAGCATGGGAGGGGGGGGCGGTGACTATGGCTACACCTTC.

This chain joins TRBV2 and TRBJ1-3, with D possibly TRBD1 on 5 matching bases. V dropped 7 bases and J dropped 4 bases, with 11 bases sitting between them. The CDR3 runs 13 residues. Germline V lookup: CDR1 SNHLY, CDR2 FYNNEI. Written as DNA, the CDR3 is TGTGCCAGCAAGGGCGACAGCGGAAACACCATATATTTT. Its protein product is CASKGDSGNTIYF.

The CDR3 bases are TGTGCCAGCACTCTAGGGACAGGCGCCTACGAGCAGTACTTC. Translating it yields CASTLGTGAYEQYF. The rearrangement joins TRBV2 to TRBJ2-7; 8 nucleotides match TRBD1. The CDR3 loop spans 14 amino acids. V trimming: 7 bases; J trimming: 2 bases; junction bases outside the gene matches: 7. Germline V CDR1 and CDR2: SNHLY, FYNNEI. Supplemented by reference TRBV2 and TRBJ2-7, the full variable domain reads EPEVTQTPSHQVTQMGQEVILRCVPISNHLYFYWYRQILGQKVEFLVSFYNNEISEKSEIFDDQFSVERPDGSNFTLKIRSTKLEDSAMYFCASTLGTGAYEQYFGPGTRLTVT.